Below, one T cell receptor (beta chain) is given with its context. The entry originates in a study of blood T cell repertoires in COVID-19. Trimming removed 7 bases at V and 2 bases at J, with 11 bases between. Germline V gene data show CDR1 as SQVTM and CDR2 as ANQGSEA. The CDR3 has 12 residues. Sequencing used immunoSEQ multiplex PCR; TCRdb keeps in-frame clones, though not all of them. The table records approximately 470,000 clones, 87% of them present only once. The participants were between roughly 18 and 89 years old and came from some 23 US areas. The genes are TRBV29-1 and TRBJ1-2; no reliable D call. The receptor was isolated from a young woman who had recovered from COVID-19. The sequencing sample was made of PBMCs or T cells enriched from blood (not recorded which). The CDR3 sequence: CSAHGSNYGYTF. The CDR3 coding sequence is TGCAGCGCCCACGGGAGCAACTATGGCTACACCTTC. Using reference TRBV29-1 and TRBJ1-2 for the parts outside the CDR3, the full variable domain is SAVISQKPSRDICQRGTSLTIQCQVDSQVTMMFWYRQQPGQSLTLIATANQGSEATYESGFVIDKFPISRPNLTFSTLTVSNMSPEDSSIYLCSAHGSNYGYTFGSGTRLTVV.